What follows describes a single T cell receptor (beta chain). Its target antigen remains unknown. No much larger clone is present one base from it, and per-base qualities are unavailable. This sample is part of a study of blood T cells in healthy people across ages (dated by TCRdb to between 2014 and 2016). For the wider study: Template switching captured roughly one uniquely barcoded TCR beta cDNA molecule per two T cells in model experiments. The study measured age-related changes in TCR beta repertoire diversity using deep sequencing normalized with unique cDNA molecular identifiers. The donors were split into four age groups: young (average around 17 years), middle-aged (around 40), aged (roughly 68) and long-lived (approximately 80). To avoid experimental bias, donors of different ages were distributed randomly across sequencing lanes. Using the same blood draw, the study looked at two additional independent replicas of 1 million unique cDNA reads for two donors, one aged 18 to 30 and the other aged 80 or older. The study at large found these results: Total diversity estimates from one million sequenced T cells were considered lower bounds and underestimates. Observed TCR beta diversity per million T cells fell roughly linearly with age, and a significant reduction was already apparent by age around 40. Donor CMV infection status was unknown, potentially confounding age-related changes in expanded clonotypes. Because profiling used bulk unsorted PBMCs, naive and antigen-experienced compartments could not be compared conclusively. The long-lived group showed more naive CD4+ T cells, fewer expanded clones and increased TCR diversity than the aged group, suggesting age selection. The percentage of naive T cells measured by flow cytometry correlated strongly with observed TCR beta diversity.

The library relied on 5' RACE. The instrument was an Illumina HiSeq 2500. A second PCR of about 6 to 11 cycles was run with a J-beta primer mix and a sample-barcoded 5' primer. A template-switch 5' adaptor carrying 12 random nucleotides introduced a unique molecular identifier onto each TCR beta cDNA molecule. At least 2.5 million CDR3-containing paired-end reads were obtained from each sample. All of the RNA was converted into first-strand cDNA using the Mint cDNA synthesis kit, with a TRBC-specific oligonucleotide serving as the primer. After uracil-DNA glycosylase treatment, a first 18-cycle PCR used universal primers M1SS and BC2_uni_R on all cDNA. The paper's processing steps were these. For normalization, 1 million high-quality reads, each with a distinct molecular identifier, were randomly selected from each sample. Instead of being binned into consensus sequences, reads that shared molecular identifiers were thrown out. MiTCR, set to a Q25 quality threshold and the strictest error-elimination algorithm, was used for CDR3 identification, clonotype clustering and error correction. A nonparametric unseen species model using Euler transformation provided a lower-bound estimate of total TCR beta diversity. TCRdb reworked the public reads: Q25 trimming with fastp, MiXCR clone assembly, productive beta chains retained. Rows merge per CDR3 protein into single entries with the most common DNA and genes. TCRdb, rather than the study authors, made the V and J calls. The sample data list under 1,000,000 distinct CDR3 sequences, and roughly 40% of these were observed just once. The ten largest account for 10% to 15% of the sample.

Systemically healthy Caucasian individuals from Russia, around 38 in total and aged roughly 6 to 100 years, were included as donors. Each donor gave 8 to 10 milliliters of peripheral blood, drawn into EDTA-treated Vacutainer tubes. Ficoll-Paque density-gradient centrifugation was used to isolate PBMCs, with at least 7 million per sample. Total RNA was extracted from PBMCs with Trizol reagent, with at least 6 micrograms obtained per sample. For every donor, flow cytometry on a PBMC aliquot measured the percentage of naive CD45RAhigh/CD27high T cells. This TCR came from a man between 18 and 29 years old in good health. The source material was blood.

The base sequence is TGTGCCACCAGCAGAGATGGGGGGGTAGCGGGGGGGCCTAGGAACATTCAGTACTTC. Its amino acids are CATSRDGGVAGGPRNIQYF. The rearrangement combines TRBV15 with TRBJ2-7, with 11 bases matching TRBD2. The DNA end favors TRBJ2-4, so the J call may be wrong. The germline V gene (reference sequence) provides CDR1 LNHNV and CDR2 YYDKDF. The CDR3, cysteine through phenylalanine, is 19 amino acids long. The read is trimmed to its CDR3 DNA, 57 bases read in frame from base 1.